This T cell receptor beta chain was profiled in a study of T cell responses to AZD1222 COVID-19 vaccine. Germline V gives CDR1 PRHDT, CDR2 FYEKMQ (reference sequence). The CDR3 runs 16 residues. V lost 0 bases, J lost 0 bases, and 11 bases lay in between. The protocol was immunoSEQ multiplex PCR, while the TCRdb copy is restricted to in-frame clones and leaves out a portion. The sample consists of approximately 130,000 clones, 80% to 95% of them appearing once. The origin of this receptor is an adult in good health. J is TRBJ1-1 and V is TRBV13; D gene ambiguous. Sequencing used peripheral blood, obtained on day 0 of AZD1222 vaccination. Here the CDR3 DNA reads TGTGCCAGCAGCTTAGGGCCCGATGGTATGAACACTGAAGCTTTCTTT. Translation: CASSLGPDGMNTEAFF.